A single sample is the source of the 14 T cell receptor beta chains below, sequenced in a study of blood T cell repertoires in COVID-19. Data came from immunoSEQ multiplex PCR; TCRdb stores just in-frame clones and leaves some out. This table has a few hundred thousand clones, 87% appearing once. The sample taken for sequencing was PBMCs or T cells enriched from blood (not recorded which). These receptors were obtained from a man aged 18 to 30 with acute COVID-19.

In this sample, this clone turned up many times. The chain recombines TRBV9 with TRBJ2-1; D possibly corresponds to TRBD2 (6 bases). In germline, CDR1 is SGDLS, CDR2 YYNGEE. The CDR3 length is 15 residues. Trimming took 0 bases from V and 4 from J, leaving 11 bases between them. This chain's CDR3 is CASSVELAVYNEQFF. The DNA for the CDR3 is TGTGCCAGCAGCGTAGAATTAGCGGTATACAATGAGCAGTTCTTC. Full variable domain (remainder filled in from reference TRBV9 and TRBJ2-1): DSGVTQTPKHLITATGQRVTLRCSPRSGDLSVYWYQQSLDQGLQFLIQYYNGEERAKGNILERFSAQQFPDLHSELNLSSLELGDSALYFCASSVELAVYNEQFFGPGTRLTVL.

This rearrangement joins TRBV20-1 to TRBJ1-3, with D unclear. This CDR3 contains 11 residues. Trimming pared 4 bases from V and 1 base from J, leaving 2 bases between. In germline, CDR1 is DFQATT, CDR2 SNEGSKA (reference sequence). CDR3: CSATSGNTIYF. The CDR3 bases are TGCAGTGCTACATCTGGAAACACCATATATTTT.

V usage is TRBV5-1 and J usage is TRBJ1-1, with D perhaps TRBD1 (6 bases). The CDR3 runs to 15 residues. The ends were cut back, 0 bases at V and 3 bases at J, with 12 bases in the middle. Germline CDR1 SGHRS, CDR2 YFSETQ. The CDR3 bases are TGCGCCAGCAGCTTGGCCGGACAGACGCACACTGAAGCTTTCTTT. Translation: CASSLAGQTHTEAFF.

The chain employs TRBV7-9 and TRBJ2-5; 7 bases are shared with TRBD1. Germline trimming cut 5 bases from V and 4 bases from J; bases unmatched to any gene: 4. The CDR3 runs 13 residues. The germline V gene has CDR1 SEHNR and CDR2 FQNEAQ (reference sequence). Here the CDR3 reads CASSTRDRETQYF. In DNA form, the CDR3 reads TGTGCCAGCAGCACCCGGGACAGAGAGACCCAGTACTTC.

This rearrangement joins TRBV5-6 to TRBJ2-6; 9 bases are shared with TRBD1. Germline V lookup: CDR1 SGHDT, CDR2 YYEEEE. After removal of 2 bases from V and 4 bases from J, the junction contained 10 bases not matched to a gene. The CDR3 is made up of 18 amino acids. CDR3 nucleotides: TGTGCCAGCAGCTTTCTGGGACAGGGAGTAAAGGGGGCCAACGTCCTGACTTTC. The encoded protein is CASSFLGQGVKGANVLTF.

The V call is TRBV7-3, the J call TRBJ1-1, with TRBD1 matching over 10 bases. V lost 5 bases, J lost 3 bases, and 6 bases stayed unmatched. The CDR3 is made up of 15 amino acids. Per germline, CDR1 SGHTA and CDR2 FQGTGA. CDR3 amino acids: CASSDQGTGDTEAFF. For the CDR3, the DNA is TGTGCCAGCAGCGACCAGGGGACAGGGGACACTGAAGCTTTCTTT.

This clone was counted only a few times. This chain uses TRBV4-1 with TRBJ2-7; 7 bases line up with TRBD1. Germline V lookup: CDR1 MGHRA, CDR2 YSYEKL. V shed 3 bases and J 6 bases; nucleotides not matched to a gene: 14. The CDR3 has 16 amino acids. Written as DNA, the CDR3 is TGCGCCAGCAGCCATGGCGGAACTAGGGGGCTGGGCGAGCAGTACTTC. It translates to CASSHGGTRGLGEQYF.

The rearrangement joins TRBV7-9 to TRBJ2-7, with D possibly being TRBD2 (6 bases). Germline CDR1 is SEHNR and CDR2 is FQNEAQ (reference sequence). This CDR3 is built from 14 residues. V gave up 5 bases and J gave up 3 bases, with 14 bases separating them. The CDR3 sequence is CASSLQGGHYEQYF. The CDR3 bases are TGTGCCAGCAGCCTGCAGGGAGGCCACTACGAGCAGTACTTC.

V and J are TRBV19 and TRBJ2-5; 12 bases line up with TRBD2. The junction had 8 bases not matched to a gene; V was cut back by 4 bases and J by 5 bases. This CDR3 has 16 residues. Germline CDR1 is LNHDA and CDR2 is SQIVND (reference sequence). CDR3 coding DNA: TGTGCCAGTAGTAGCACTAGCGGGAGGACGTGGGAGACCCAGTACTTC. Translating it yields CASSSTSGRTWETQYF.

V gene TRBV30 combines with J gene TRBJ1-3; D might be TRBD1 (6 bases). The CDR3 has 15 amino acids. Per the germline V gene, CDR1 is GTSNPN and CDR2 is SVGIG (reference sequence). V was pared by 5 bases and J by 0 bases, with 14 bases between. The CDR3 spells CAWSDRPVSGNTIYF. DNA for the CDR3: TGTGCCTGGTCAGACAGGCCGGTCTCTGGAAACACCATATATTTT.

This clone has more than one count but fewer than ten. The chain employs TRBV7-8 and TRBJ2-5, with 8 bases lining up with TRBD2. The CDR3 covers 15 residues. CDR1 and CDR2 (germline): SGHVS, FQNEAQ. With 4 bases clipped from V and 1 base from J, the junction kept 5 bases outside the gene matches. In nucleotides, the CDR3 is TGTGCCAGCAGCTCCGCTGGACTAGCCCAAGAGACCCAGTACTTC. Protein product: CASSSAGLAQETQYF.

J is TRBJ2-3 and V is TRBV4-3, with 11 bases fitting TRBD1. The CDR3 contains 15 residues. J gave up 4 bases and V 1 base, and 1 base lay outside the gene matches. Germline V gene data show CDR1 as LGHNA and CDR2 as YSLEER. This CDR3 is CASSQGTGGADTQYF. The CDR3 DNA is TGCGCCAGCAGCCAAGGGACAGGGGGCGCAGATACGCAGTATTTT.

This clone was observed a single time. This chain joins TRBV4-3 and TRBJ2-7; 12 nucleotides agree with TRBD1. Germline loops: CDR1 LGHNA, CDR2 YSLEER. Trimming at V came to 0 bases and at J to 6 bases, leaving 6 bases not matched to a gene. This CDR3 comprises 16 residues. CDR3 in DNA: TGCGCCAGCAGCCAAGATTCGGGACAGGGGGCTCGCGAGCAGTACTTC. This codes for CASSQDSGQGAREQYF.

This clone was seen a few times. V gene TRBV6-6 combines with J gene TRBJ2-3, with 7 positions matching TRBD2. The CDR3 loop spans 17 amino acids. The junction had 15 bases not matched to a gene; V was cut back by 5 bases and J by 4 bases. Germline CDR1 and CDR2: MNHNY and SVGAGI (reference sequence). The CDR3 spells CASSPAQRLAQSDTQYF. The CDR3 DNA reads TGTGCCAGCAGTCCCGCCCAAAGACTAGCTCAATCAGATACGCAGTATTTT.